The clone carrying this TCR beta chain was recorded many times. What it recognizes is unknown. The sample comes from a study of T cell repertoires in cytomegalovirus infection. The overall study: A matching HLA type, together with CMV infection, was signaled by public TCR beta signatures.

Study-level points and caveats: There were carriers of CMV plus the relevant HLA, and cumulative public TCR beta family frequency identified them. In two of eight donors, the top clonotype was HLA-C-restricted CMV-specific.

Germline assignment: CDR1 SGHTA and CDR2 FQGNSA. Trimming shortened V by 1 base and J by 3 bases, and 12 bases separated the two germline ends. CDR3 length: 15 residues. Using its own MiXCR run on the reads, TCRdb lists one record per CDR3 protein. The data show 200,000 to 300,000 distinct CDR3 sequences, around 13% seen once. This receptor was taken from a human donor in good health (CMV status not recorded). Some clones in this sample may be carry-over from other donors' samples. Input material: PBMCs. The chain recombines TRBV7-2 with TRBJ2-5; no definite D call. This CDR3 is CASSLDPHPKETQYF. CDR3 bases: TGTGCCAGCAGCTTAGACCCACATCCCAAAGAGACCCAGTACTTC.